These 2 T cell receptor beta chains came from one sample sequenced in a study of graft-versus-host responses after intestinal transplantation (dated by TCRdb to the early 2020s). For these receptors, no antigen is known. The time point label on this specimen signifies: cells obtained before transplantation from donor or recipient. Library creation used the immunoSEQ multiplex PCR assay. TCRdb carries this immuneACCESS record with in-frame sequences only. Its versions omit some clonotypes, under half of them owing to an unresolved V gene in the studies checked, with the rest unexplained. Here the sample has over 75,000 clones; 70% to 90% occur a single time. Approximately 0.34% of the sample lies in the top ten. The input for sequencing was unstimulated CD4+ T cells sorted from spleen or lymph node cells, taken before intestinal transplant. These receptors all stem from a human donor who received an intestinal transplant.

J is TRBJ1-1 and V is TRBV5-1; D is unresolved. This CDR3 comprises 16 residues. V gave up 2 bases and J gave up 1 base, with 15 bases separating them. CDR1 and CDR2 from the germline V gene are SGHRS and YFSETQ. The CDR3 DNA reads as TGCGCCAGCAGCTTCGACTTATTAAATTCGAACACTGAAGCTTTCTTT. Protein product: CASSFDLLNSNTEAFF. Combining the CDR3 with reference TRBV5-1 and TRBJ1-1 gives the whole variable domain KAGVTQTPRYLIKTRGQQVTLSCSPISGHRSVSWYQQTPGQGLQFLFEYFSETQRNKGNFPGRFSGRQFSNSRSEMNVSTLELGDSALYLCASSFDLLNSNTEAFFGQGTRLTVV.

The chain has TRBV9 and TRBJ1-4; 9 nucleotides match TRBD1. CDR1 is SGDLS and CDR2 is YYNGEE in the germline V gene. Trimming took 3 bases from V and 6 from J; bases not matched to a gene: 3. There are 14 residues in the CDR3. CDR3 DNA sequence: TGTGCCAGCAGCGCCGGGACAGGGTATGAAAAACTGTTTTTT. Translating gives CASSAGTGYEKLFF. The variable domain in full, completed from reference TRBV9 and TRBJ1-4, reads DSGVTQTPKHLITATGQRVTLRCSPRSGDLSVYWYQQSLDQGLQFLIQYYNGEERAKGNILERFSAQQFPDLHSELNLSSLELGDSALYFCASSAGTGYEKLFFGSGTQLSVL.